The 28 T cell receptor beta chains below were found in one sample sequenced in a study of regulatory T cells in long-lasting Graves disease. Time point reported: newly diagnosed GD, antithyroid drugs for less than 3 months. TCR sequences were obtained from RNA taken from PBMCs. Arm-PCR with iRepertoire HTBI primers amplified the CDR3 regions for these TCR beta libraries. TCRdb re-called the multiplex PCR reads with MiXCR, one entry per CDR3 protein. The sample includes 350,000 to 450,000 distinct CDR3 sequences, 15% of them seen just once. The same data also contributed to another study, on T cells in Graves' hyperthyroidism and ophthalmopathy.

This material consisted of peripheral blood mononuclear cells (PBMCs), taken at new diagnosis, from a patient treated with antithyroid drugs. These receptors were collected from a woman aged 25 to 39 with Graves disease.

The chain uses TRBV19 and TRBJ1-5; 7 bases map to TRBD1. The ends lost 7 bases at V and 6 bases at J; junction bases unmatched: 9. The length of the CDR3 is 14 residues. The germline V gene has CDR1 LNHDA and CDR2 SQIVND (reference sequence). The CDR3 spells CASIGVGGSQPQHF. CDR3 bases: TGTGCCAGTATTGGGGTAGGGGGCAGTCAGCCCCAGCATTTT.

J is TRBJ2-2 and V is TRBV24-1; TRBD1 agrees at 10 bases. Germline CDR1 reads KGHDR; CDR2 reads SFDVKD. V lost 8 bases, J lost 5 bases, and 4 bases stayed unmatched. CDR3 size: 14 residues. The CDR3 is CATTGQGRTGELFF. The CDR3 nucleotides read TGTGCCACCACGGGACAGGGGAGAACCGGGGAGCTGTTTTTT.

In this sample, this clonotype turned up a few times. V gene TRBV3-1 combines with J gene TRBJ1-1; TRBD1 matches at 9 bases. This CDR3 spans 15 amino acids. V lost 1 base and J lost 10; bases outside the gene matches: 10. CDR1 and CDR2 (germline): LGHDT, YNNKEL (reference sequence). The CDR3 here is CASSQARDRVMGAFF. The CDR3, as DNA: TGTGCCAGCAGCCAAGCCCGGGACAGGGTTATGGGAGCTTTCTTT.

This clonotype was seen a handful of times. V and J are TRBV19 and TRBJ2-1, with 10 bases fitting TRBD1. The V segment lost 6 bases and the J segment 2 bases; nucleotides outside the gene matches: 7. The germline V gene has CDR1 LNHDA and CDR2 SQIVND (reference sequence). CDR3 length: 16 amino acids. CDR3 in DNA: TGTGCCAGTAGCCCCCGGACAGGGGGAGCCTACAATGAGCAGTTCTTC. It specifies CASSPRTGGAYNEQFF.

The chain recombines TRBV6-1 with TRBJ2-3; 7 bases are a match to TRBD2. The CDR3 consists of 15 residues. V gave up 8 bases and J gave up 2 bases; unmatched junction bases: 10. The germline V gene encodes CDR1 MNHNS and CDR2 SASEGT. CDR3 protein: CASSGGGRATDTQYF. The CDR3 DNA reads as TGTGCCAGCTCGGGAGGAGGGAGGGCCACAGATACGCAGTATTTT.

J is TRBJ2-7 and V is TRBV28; unclear D gene. The CDR3 extends over 12 amino acids. CDR1 is MDHEN and CDR2 is SYDVKM in the germline V gene. Trimming pared 6 bases from V and 4 bases from J, leaving 10 bases between. The CDR3 spells CASSSIIYEQYF. CDR3 DNA: TGTGCCAGCAGCTCGATAATTTACGAGCAGTACTTC.

This clonotype has at least ten counts. V is TRBV20-1 and J is TRBJ1-5; no definite D call. CDR3 length: 12 residues. Germline CDR1 DFQATT, CDR2 SNEGSKA (reference sequence). Trimming stripped 3 bases from V and 7 bases from J, with 10 bases between. The CDR3 region is CSASDGNQPQHF. The CDR3, as DNA: TGCAGTGCTAGTGACGGGAACCAGCCCCAGCATTTT.

This clonotype has at least ten counts. The genes are TRBV11-3 and TRBJ2-7, with 7 bases that match TRBD2. Germline CDR1 is SGHNT and CDR2 is YENEEA. There are 15 residues in the CDR3. Unmatched junction bases numbered 7, after V lost 5 bases and J lost 0 bases. The CDR3 bases are TGTGCCAGCAGCAGCCGACTAGCCGGCTCCTACGAGCAGTACTTC. Its protein is CASSSRLAGSYEQYF.

This clonotype was observed many times. The gene calls are TRBV11-2 and TRBJ2-7; 10 bases line up with TRBD2. With V trimmed by 1 base and J by 0 bases, 3 bases remained unmatched. The CDR3 extends over 16 amino acids. The germline gives CDR1 SGHAT, CDR2 FQNNGV. Here the CDR3 DNA reads TGTGCCAGCAGCTTAGGTGCTAGCGGGAGCTCCTACGAGCAGTACTTC. It specifies CASSLGASGSSYEQYF.

This clonotype was seen repeatedly, ten times or more. The chain links TRBV11-2 to TRBJ2-1; 9 nucleotides line up with TRBD2. CDR1 is SGHAT and CDR2 is FQNNGV in the germline V gene. The J segment lost 3 bases and the V segment lost 5 bases, leaving 5 bases of the junction unmatched. The CDR3 runs 15 residues. CDR3 protein: CASSATSGLYNEQFF. DNA for the CDR3: TGTGCCAGCAGCGCTACTAGCGGGCTCTACAATGAGCAGTTCTTC.

This clonotype was detected ten times or more. The CDR3 nucleotides read TGTGCCAGCAGTTGGGACCGTAGCTCCTACAATGAGCAGTTCTTC. Translating it yields CASSWDRSSYNEQFF. The rearrangement links TRBV12-3 or TRBV12-4 to TRBJ2-1; possibly TRBD1 or TRBD2 for D (5 bases each). V was shortened by 4 bases and J by 0 bases, with 10 bases between the two germline ends. The CDR3 covers 15 residues.

There are a few counts of this clonotype. The V call is TRBV18, the J call TRBJ1-2, with D possibly matching TRBD1 (5 bases). V was cut by 2 bases and J by 1 base, with 8 bases left in between. The germline V gene encodes CDR1 KGHSH and CDR2 LQKENI. This CDR3 spans 14 amino acids. DNA of the CDR3: TGTGCCAGCTCACCAGGGACGGATAACTATGGCTACACCTTC. It specifies CASSPGTDNYGYTF. The whole variable domain, filled in from reference TRBV18 and TRBJ1-2, reads NAGVMQNPRHLVRRRGQEARLRCSPMKGHSHVYWYRQLPEEGLKFMVYLQKENIIDESGMPKERFSAEFPKEGPSILRIQQVVRGDSAAYFCASSPGTDNYGYTFGSGTRLTVV.

This clonotype was recorded a few times. The chain is built from TRBV6-1 and TRBJ1-6, with D uncertain. V dropped 7 bases and J dropped 6 bases, with 10 bases sitting between them. Germline V gives CDR1 MNHNS, CDR2 SASEGT. This CDR3 has 13 amino acids. Here the CDR3 DNA reads TGTGCCAGCAAACGGGAGCTTAATTCACCCCTCCACTTT. This sequence encodes CASKRELNSPLHF.

J is TRBJ2-1 and V is TRBV5-6, with 9 nucleotides matching TRBD2. The CDR3 runs 15 residues. CDR1 and CDR2 (germline): SGHDT, YYEEEE. V gave up 6 bases and J gave up 10 bases; unmatched junction bases: 14. The CDR3 is CASTVLMAGGDEQFF. CDR3 nucleotides: TGTGCCAGCACCGTTCTGATGGCGGGAGGGGACGAGCAGTTCTTC.

This clonotype was seen ten or more times. The chain links TRBV27 to TRBJ1-2; tentatively, D is TRBD1 (5 bases). The CDR3 is 13 amino acids. Per germline, CDR1 MNHEY and CDR2 SMNVEV (reference sequence). With 5 bases removed from V and 7 bases from J, the gap between germline ends came to 14 bases. This CDR3 is CASSGGESAGYTF. Here the CDR3 DNA reads TGTGCCAGCAGTGGGGGTGAAAGCGCTGGCTACACCTTC.

This clonotype was seen at least ten times. V usage is TRBV6-1 and J usage is TRBJ2-7; 7 bases fit TRBD2. The V gene's germline CDR1 is MNHNS and CDR2 SASEGT. With V trimmed by 1 base and J by 3 bases, 6 bases remained unmatched. The length of the CDR3 is 15 residues. The CDR3 reads CASSEGLAEYYEQYF. The CDR3 bases are TGTGCCAGCAGTGAAGGCCTAGCGGAGTACTACGAGCAGTACTTC.

This clonotype was counted many times. This chain links TRBV12-3 or TRBV12-4 with TRBJ2-5; 8 bases agree with TRBD2. V shed 6 bases and J 1 base; nucleotides not matched to a gene: 16. This CDR3 is built from 18 residues. The CDR3 nucleotides are TGTGCCAGCAGCCCCCCCCTAGGTGGCGGGAGGCTCCAAGAGACCCAGTACTTC. Residues: CASSPPLGGGRLQETQYF.

V gene TRBV9 combines with J gene TRBJ2-1, with TRBD2 matching 7 bases. Trimming took 0 bases from V and 11 from J; bases not matched to a gene: 5. The CDR3 is made up of 13 amino acids. The germline gives CDR1 SGDLS, CDR2 YYNGEE. As DNA, the CDR3 is TGTGCCAGCAGCGTAGGGGGGACTACTAAGCAGTTCTTC. The encoded protein is CASSVGGTTKQFF.

This clonotype was counted ten times or more. The chain links TRBV30 to TRBJ2-5; tentatively, D is TRBD2 (5 bases). Trimming shortened V by 5 bases and J by 4 bases, and 14 bases separated the two germline ends. The CDR3 has 13 residues. Germline V gene lookup returns CDR1 GTSNPN and CDR2 SVGIG (reference sequence). CDR3 region: CAWRFSGRETQYF. In DNA form, the CDR3 reads TGTGCCTGGCGGTTCTCGGGGAGAGAGACCCAGTACTTC.

The rearrangement uses TRBV11-3 and TRBJ2-5; D ambiguous. Germline V gene sequence: CDR1 SGHNT, CDR2 YENEEA. Trimming took 4 bases from V and 5 from J, leaving 11 bases between them. This CDR3 is 13 amino acids long. The CDR3: CASSSLEVETQYF. For the CDR3, the DNA is TGTGCCAGCAGCTCCCTAGAGGTGGAGACCCAGTACTTC.

The chain has TRBV6-2 or TRBV6-3 and TRBJ2-1; no reliable D call. The CDR3 extends over 15 amino acids. In germline, CDR1 is MNHEY, CDR2 SVGEGT. Trimming removed 2 bases at V and 0 bases at J, with 8 bases between. The CDR3 coding sequence is TGTGCCAGCAGTTACGGCCCAGGCTCCTACAATGAGCAGTTCTTC. Translating it yields CASSYGPGSYNEQFF.

This clonotype was counted at least ten times. The chain is built from TRBV4-1 and TRBJ2-7, with TRBD2 matching 10 bases. The CDR3 is 13 residues long. CDR1 MGHRA and CDR2 YSYEKL come from the germline V gene. Trimming cost V 4 bases and J 6 bases; bases outside gene matches: 3. CDR3 loop: CASSRTSGIEQYF. The CDR3 nucleotides are TGCGCCAGCAGCCGAACTAGCGGGATCGAGCAGTACTTC.

Details on this clonotype: A read error is likely here: a far larger clone is one base away. The CDR3 coding sequence is TGCAGTGCTAGCCCCGGGACTGGAGAGACCCAGTTCTTC. The encoded protein is CSASPGTGETQFF. The chain uses TRBV20-1 and TRBJ2-1; tentative D call: TRBD2 (6 bases). The germline V gene has CDR1 DFQATT and CDR2 SNEGSKA (reference sequence). The V gene lost 3 bases and the J gene lost 13 bases, with 19 bases spanning the gap. The CDR3 length is 13 residues.

This clonotype was detected many times. V and J are TRBV25-1 and TRBJ1-6, with a tentative D call TRBD1 (5 bases). Germline V CDR1 and CDR2: MGHDK, SYGVNS. V lost 2 bases, J lost 5 bases, and 13 bases lay in between. This CDR3 contains 16 residues. CDR3 region: CASSERWDRNNSPLHF. CDR3 sequence (DNA): TGTGCCAGCAGTGAAAGATGGGACCGCAATAATTCACCCCTCCACTTT. Variable domain in full (rest from reference TRBV25-1 and TRBJ1-6): EADIYQTPRYLVIGTGKKITLECSQTMGHDKMYWYQQDPGMELHLIHYSYGVNSTEKGDLSSESTVSRIRTEHFPLTLESARPSHTSQYLCASSERWDRNNSPLHFGNGTRLTVT.

This clonotype was seen ten or more times. The J gene is TRBJ2-7, the V gene TRBV2; D may be TRBD1 (5 bases). Germline-derived CDR1 and CDR2 are SNHLY and FYNNEI. V dropped 9 bases and J dropped 1 base, with 13 bases sitting between them. The CDR3 is 13 amino acids. CDR3 protein: CASQVDSSYEQYF. The CDR3 nucleotides are TGTGCCAGTCAGGTTGACAGTTCCTACGAGCAGTACTTC.

The chain couples TRBV5-1 to TRBJ2-7; no firm D call. The CDR3 runs to 13 residues. The germline V and J ends were trimmed by 2 bases and 3 bases, with 9 bases remaining between them. The V gene's germline CDR1 is SGHRS and CDR2 YFSETQ. This CDR3 is CASSFATLYEQYF. CDR3 DNA sequence: TGCGCCAGCAGCTTTGCGACCCTCTACGAGCAGTACTTC.

The chain couples TRBV3-1 to TRBJ2-3; 7 bases line up with TRBD1. V lost 3 bases to trimming and J lost 3 bases; unmatched junction nucleotides: 3. CDR3 length: 14 residues. Germline assignment: CDR1 LGHDT and CDR2 YNNKEL (reference sequence). The CDR3 bases are TGTGCCAGCAGCCACGACAGGGTAACAGATACGCAGTATTTT. It translates to CASSHDRVTDTQYF.

This clonotype was recorded a few times. V usage is TRBV7-9 and J usage is TRBJ2-1, with TRBD2 matching over 12 bases. Germline V lookup: CDR1 SEHNR, CDR2 FQNEAQ (reference sequence). The CDR3 is made up of 19 amino acids. Trimming removed 5 bases from V and 3 bases from J; junction bases left unmatched: 14. The CDR3, as DNA: TGTGCCAGCAGCGCGAGCGGACGGACTAGCGGGGTGGACTACAATGAGCAGTTCTTC. Its translation is CASSASGRTSGVDYNEQFF.